The 26 T cell receptor beta chains reported below all come from one sample, sequenced in a study of Graves' ophthalmopathy and Graves' hyperthyroidism. Investigators amplified TCR beta CDR3 regions from RNA transcripts. HTBI primers were employed in first-round RT-PCR, then a second-round multiplex PCR followed. TCRdb ran MiXCR on the multiplex PCR reads and lists one entry per CDR3 protein. The sample records over a million distinct CDR3 sequences, less than 45% being singletons. Sequences were obtained from peripheral blood or thyroid tissue (not recorded which). These receptors all come from an adult man with Graves' hyperthyroidism.

The rearrangement uses TRBV20-1 and TRBJ2-7; TRBD1 matches at 8 bases. The CDR3 sequence is 15 residues long. J was trimmed by 1 base and V by 5 bases; bases with no gene match: 10. Germline V gene sequence: CDR1 DFQATT, CDR2 SNEGSKA (reference sequence). The CDR3 loop reads CSAPWGQAPSYEQYF. The CDR3, as DNA: TGCAGTGCTCCGTGGGGACAGGCACCTTCCTACGAGCAGTACTTC.

The chain combines TRBV10-3 with TRBJ1-4, with 9 bases identical to TRBD1. Germline V CDR1 and CDR2: ENHRY, SYGVKD. The CDR3 contains 13 residues. J gave up 6 bases and V 4 bases, and 0 bases lay outside the gene matches. For the CDR3, the DNA is TGTGCCATCAGTGGACAGGGGGATGAAAAACTGTTTTTT. Translating gives CAISGQGDEKLFF.

This clonotype was observed a few times. The chain joins TRBV12-5 to TRBJ1-6, with 8 bases fitting TRBD1. The V gene's germline CDR1 is LGHNT and CDR2 FRNRAP. This CDR3 is built from 20 residues. V lost 6 bases and J lost 9; bases outside the gene matches: 25. CDR3 DNA: TGTGCTAGTGGCCCGGTGGCGGGACAGGTCGTCTATATCGTGAGTTCACCCCTCCACTTT. Residues: CASGPVAGQVVYIVSSPLHF.

This clonotype was detected many times. This rearrangement joins TRBV2 to TRBJ2-6, with D unclear. Between the trimmed V and J ends, which lost 7 bases and 0 bases, there was a span of 7 bases. Germline V gene sequence: CDR1 SNHLY, CDR2 FYNNEI. The CDR3 has 14 amino acids. The DNA of the CDR3 is TGTGCCAGCAAAGAGAACTCTGGGGCCAACGTCCTGACTTTC. This encodes CASKENSGANVLTF.

This chain uses TRBV18 with TRBJ2-7; D assignment may be TRBD1 or TRBD2 (5 bases each). The V and J ends lost 2 bases and 2 bases respectively, with 10 bases between them. The CDR3 is 14 amino acids. The germline V gene encodes CDR1 KGHSH and CDR2 LQKENI. The CDR3 reads CASSPEGFPYEQYF. The CDR3 DNA reads as TGTGCCAGCTCACCAGAGGGGTTTCCCTACGAGCAGTACTTC.

Notes on this clonotype: Given a much more abundant clone one base away, this may be a read error. The chain employs TRBV19 and TRBJ2-7; D is possibly TRBD2 (5 bases). The CDR3 is 14 residues long. The V gene lost 6 bases and the J gene lost 1 base, with 13 bases spanning the gap. Looked up from germline, CDR1 is LNHDA and CDR2 is SQIVND (reference sequence). The CDR3 is CASRGSGYSYEQYF. The CDR3, as DNA: TGTGCCAGTAGGGGCAGCGGTTATTCCTACGAGCAGTACTTC.

This clonotype was picked up a small number of times. The CDR3 here is CASRRDPTTQYF. The CDR3 DNA reads as TGTGCCAGCAGAAGAGACCCCACGACCCAGTACTTC. The chain couples TRBV10-3 to TRBJ2-5; D ambiguous. Germline CDR1 and CDR2: ENHRY and SYGVKD. Trimming took off 10 bases at V and 7 bases at J, with 16 bases between the two ends. The CDR3 contains 12 residues.

The V gene is TRBV4-1, the J gene TRBJ1-1, with TRBD1 matching over 10 bases. There are 16 residues in the CDR3. Per the germline V gene, CDR1 is MGHRA and CDR2 is YSYEKL. V was pared by 3 bases and J by 4 bases, with 8 bases of the junction left unmatched. Here the CDR3 DNA reads TGCGCCAGCAGCCATAGAGCTCGACAGGGGGCCACTGAAGCTTTCTTT. Its protein is CASSHRARQGATEAFF.

The chain employs TRBV9 and TRBJ1-2, with a possible D match to TRBD1 (5 bases). The V end was cut by 1 base, the J end by 2 bases, with 15 bases between. Germline V gene data show CDR1 as SGDLS and CDR2 as YYNGEE. This CDR3 spans 16 amino acids. CDR3: CASSVSGTLNNYGYTF. CDR3 sequence (DNA): TGTGCCAGCAGCGTATCGGGGACGCTAAACAACTATGGCTACACCTTC.

V gene TRBV7-9 combines with J gene TRBJ1-1; no firm D call. CDR1 and CDR2 (germline): SEHNR, FQNEAQ (reference sequence). Trimming cost V 1 base and J 7 bases, with 7 bases left between them. This CDR3 region has 12 residues. This CDR3 reads CASSLVPYEAFF. The CDR3 coding sequence is TGTGCCAGCAGCTTAGTCCCATATGAAGCTTTCTTT.

The chain carries TRBV12-3 or TRBV12-4 and TRBJ2-5; 8 nucleotides match TRBD2. This CDR3 region has 14 residues. V shed 3 bases, J shed 7 bases, and the junction held 7 bases outside the gene matches. CDR3 in amino acids: CASSFGRVHGTQYF. The CDR3 DNA is TGTGCCAGCAGTTTCGGGAGGGTTCATGGGACCCAGTACTTC.

In its sample, this clonotype was seen many times. This chain connects TRBV4-1 to TRBJ1-6; D not certain. Between the trimmed V and J ends, which lost 5 bases and 5 bases, there was a span of 10 bases. This CDR3 has 14 residues. The V gene's germline CDR1 is MGHRA and CDR2 YSYEKL. CDR3 in DNA: TGCGCCAGCAGCAGCAGACAAAATAATTCACCCCTCCACTTT. This encodes CASSSRQNNSPLHF.

The chain is built from TRBV9 and TRBJ2-3, with TRBD2 matching 10 bases. The CDR3 totals 16 residues. CDR1 SGDLS and CDR2 YYNGEE come from the germline V gene. The V gene end was trimmed by 3 bases and the J gene end by 5 bases; junction bases not matched to a gene: 9. The chain's CDR3 is CASSAESGGAVDTQYF. CDR3 nucleotide sequence: TGTGCCAGCAGCGCGGAAAGCGGGGGGGCTGTAGATACGCAGTATTTT.

V and J are TRBV12-3 or TRBV12-4 and TRBJ1-1, with D uncertain. The CDR3 is 14 residues long. Trimming left V 6 bases short and J 2 bases short, with 13 bases between. This CDR3 is CASSQDGPNTEAFF. CDR3 sequence (DNA): TGTGCCAGCAGCCAGGACGGGCCAAACACTGAAGCTTTCTTT.

The table lists this clonotype with many counts. The J gene is TRBJ1-2, the V gene TRBV28; D might be TRBD1 (5 bases). The germline V gene has CDR1 MDHEN and CDR2 SYDVKM. The CDR3 is made up of 15 amino acids. Between the trimmed V and J ends, which lost 5 bases and 5 bases, there was a span of 18 bases. This chain's CDR3 is CASSPPGRGAYGYTF. Written as DNA, the CDR3 is TGTGCCAGCAGTCCCCCGGGGAGGGGAGCGTATGGCTACACCTTC.

Many counts were recorded for this clonotype. The chain links TRBV6-5 to TRBJ1-2; maybe TRBD1 (6 bases). The CDR3 spans 15 residues. Trimming removed 5 bases from V and 4 bases from J, with 17 bases in between. CDR1 MNHEY and CDR2 SVGAGI come from the germline V gene. CDR3 nucleotides: TGTGCCAGCAGTGCCCCCGTCCAGGGGACCTATGGCTACACCTTC. Translation gives CASSAPVQGTYGYTF.

The table lists this clonotype with many counts. This sequence joins TRBV10-2 and TRBJ1-3; 9 bases are shared with TRBD1. V lost 6 bases to trimming and J lost 5 bases; unmatched junction nucleotides: 8. The CDR3 contains 15 residues. Germline lookup yields CDR1 WSHSY and CDR2 SAAADI. CDR3 loop: CASSPPGQGRNTIYF. CDR3 nucleotide sequence: TGCGCCAGCAGCCCTCCGGGACAGGGTAGAAACACCATATATTTT.

This clonotype came up many times. This chain links TRBV10-3 with TRBJ1-3, with a tentative D call TRBD1 (6 bases). The CDR3 covers 14 residues. V lost 5 bases and J 0 bases, leaving 8 bases between the germline ends. In germline, CDR1 is ENHRY, CDR2 SYGVKD. The CDR3 spells CAISRQDSGNTIYF. In DNA form, the CDR3 reads TGTGCCATCAGTCGACAGGACTCTGGAAACACCATATATTTT.

The rearrangement joins TRBV10-3 to TRBJ1-6; perhaps TRBD1 as D (5 bases). V lost 3 bases to trimming and J lost 6 bases, with 12 bases between them. The CDR3 is made up of 15 amino acids. Germline V gene lookup returns CDR1 ENHRY and CDR2 SYGVKD. As DNA, the CDR3 is TGTGCCATCAGTGACCGGGGGGTTGGTAATTCACCCCTCCACTTT. The encoded protein is CAISDRGVGNSPLHF.

The CDR3 reads CAISEFTALNTGELFF. The DNA for the CDR3 is TGTGCCATCAGTGAGTTCACCGCCTTGAACACCGGGGAGCTGTTTTTT. The genes are TRBV10-3 and TRBJ2-2, with D uncertain. There are 16 residues in the CDR3. Trimming took off 1 base at V and 1 base at J, with 10 bases between the two ends. CDR1 is ENHRY and CDR2 is SYGVKD in the germline V gene.

The chain links TRBV7-9 to TRBJ1-2; D uncertain. V lost 3 bases and J 4 bases, leaving 9 bases between the germline ends. CDR1 and CDR2 (germline): SEHNR, FQNEAQ (reference sequence). The CDR3 contains 13 residues. The CDR3 nucleotides are TGTGCCAGCAGCTTGGCCCACTCCTATGGCTACACCTTC. This gives the protein CASSLAHSYGYTF.

The chain combines TRBV9 with TRBJ2-5; D tentatively reads TRBD1 or TRBD2 (5 bases each). Germline-derived CDR1 and CDR2 are SGDLS and YYNGEE. The CDR3 runs 17 residues. V was trimmed by 6 bases and J by 4 bases, leaving 25 bases between them. In DNA form, the CDR3 reads TGTGCCAGCACCCCCAAGTCAGGGCTAGCCCCCTCAGAGACCCAGTACTTC. Translation gives CASTPKSGLAPSETQYF.

The rearrangement uses TRBV10-3 and TRBJ1-1, with D perhaps TRBD1 (6 bases). The V end lost 7 bases, the J end lost 3 bases, and 18 bases lay between the germline ends. CDR1 is ENHRY, CDR2 SYGVKD, per germline. This CDR3 contains 15 residues. CDR3 sequence reads: CAITKLGGAYTEAFF. For the CDR3, the DNA is TGTGCCATCACAAAGTTGGGGGGGGCGTACACTGAAGCTTTCTTT.

V usage is TRBV7-9 and J usage is TRBJ1-2; D ambiguous. Trimming took off 1 base at V and 8 bases at J, with 20 bases between the two ends. CDR3 length: 16 residues. CDR1 and CDR2 from the germline V gene are SEHNR and FQNEAQ (reference sequence). The CDR3 here is CASSLGGVTDTQGYTF. The CDR3 DNA is TGTGCCAGCAGCTTAGGCGGAGTCACAGATACGCAGGGCTACACCTTC.

The chain couples TRBV4-2 to TRBJ1-4; D is unresolved. Germline V gives CDR1 LGHNA, CDR2 YNFKEQ. The CDR3 covers 16 residues. Trimming removed 1 base at V and 3 bases at J, with 12 bases between. In nucleotides, the CDR3 is TGTGCCAGCAGCCAAGTGGTGCCACAGCCTAATGAAAAACTGTTTTTT. This gives the protein CASSQVVPQPNEKLFF.

This clonotype was counted a single time. Being one base from a much bigger clone, this may be a read error. This chain uses TRBV7-9 with TRBJ2-7; D is perhaps TRBD1 (6 bases). CDR1 SEHNR and CDR2 FQNEAQ come from the germline V gene (reference sequence). The CDR3 runs 15 residues. V lost 5 bases and J 0 bases, leaving 14 bases between the germline ends. The CDR3 spells CASSPGQTSSYEQYF. CDR3 nucleotides: TGTGCCAGCAGCCCCGGACAGACCAGCTCCTACGAGCAGTACTTC.